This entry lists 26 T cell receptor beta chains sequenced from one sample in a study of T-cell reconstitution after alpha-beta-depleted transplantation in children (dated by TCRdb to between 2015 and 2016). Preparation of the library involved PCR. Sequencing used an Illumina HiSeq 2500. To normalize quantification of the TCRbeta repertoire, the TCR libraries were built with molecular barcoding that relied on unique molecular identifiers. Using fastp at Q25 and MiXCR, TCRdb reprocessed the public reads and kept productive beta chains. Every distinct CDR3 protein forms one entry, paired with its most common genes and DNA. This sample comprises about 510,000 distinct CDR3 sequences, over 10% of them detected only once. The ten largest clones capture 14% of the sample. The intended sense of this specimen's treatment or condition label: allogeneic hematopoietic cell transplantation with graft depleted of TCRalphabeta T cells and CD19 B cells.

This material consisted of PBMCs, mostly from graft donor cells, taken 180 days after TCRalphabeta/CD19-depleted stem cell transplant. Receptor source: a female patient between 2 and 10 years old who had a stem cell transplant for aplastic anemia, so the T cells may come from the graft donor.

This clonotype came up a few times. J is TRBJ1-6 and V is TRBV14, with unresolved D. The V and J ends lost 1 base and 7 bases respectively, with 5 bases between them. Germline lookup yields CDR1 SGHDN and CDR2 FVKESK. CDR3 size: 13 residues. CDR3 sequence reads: CASSQVGNSPLHF. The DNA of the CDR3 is TGTGCCAGCAGCCAAGTCGGAAATTCACCCCTCCACTTT.

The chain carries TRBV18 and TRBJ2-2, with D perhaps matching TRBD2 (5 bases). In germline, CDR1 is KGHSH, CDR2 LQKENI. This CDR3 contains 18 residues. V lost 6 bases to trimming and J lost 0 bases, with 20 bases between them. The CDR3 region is CASSDSYPGSANTGELFF. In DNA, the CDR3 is TGTGCCAGCTCGGATTCTTACCCCGGTAGCGCGAACACCGGGGAGCTGTTTTTT.

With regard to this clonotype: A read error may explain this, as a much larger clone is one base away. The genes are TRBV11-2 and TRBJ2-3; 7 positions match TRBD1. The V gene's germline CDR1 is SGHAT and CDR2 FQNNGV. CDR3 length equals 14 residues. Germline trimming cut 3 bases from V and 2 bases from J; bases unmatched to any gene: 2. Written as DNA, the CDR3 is TGTGCCAGCAGCTTGGACAGGCACACAGATACGCAGTATTTT. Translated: CASSLDRHTDTQYF.

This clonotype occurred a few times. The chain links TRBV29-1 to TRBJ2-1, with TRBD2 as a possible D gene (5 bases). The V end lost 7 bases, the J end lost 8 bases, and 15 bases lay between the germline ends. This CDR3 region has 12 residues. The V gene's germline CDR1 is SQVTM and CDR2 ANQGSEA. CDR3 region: CSAGVGGYEQFF. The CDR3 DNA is TGCAGCGCCGGGGTGGGCGGGTATGAGCAGTTCTTC.

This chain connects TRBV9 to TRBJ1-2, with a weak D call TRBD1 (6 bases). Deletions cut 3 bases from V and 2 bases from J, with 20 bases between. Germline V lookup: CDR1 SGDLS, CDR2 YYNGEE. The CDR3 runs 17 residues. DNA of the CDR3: TGTGCCAGCAGCGCCCCTTCAGGTCAGGGGAAGAACTATGGCTACACCTTC. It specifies CASSAPSGQGKNYGYTF.

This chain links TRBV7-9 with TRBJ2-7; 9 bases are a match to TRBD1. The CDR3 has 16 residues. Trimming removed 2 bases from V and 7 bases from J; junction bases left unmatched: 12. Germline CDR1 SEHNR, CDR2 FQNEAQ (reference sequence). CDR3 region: CASSLIRKDRGGEQYF. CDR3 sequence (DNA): TGTGCCAGCAGCTTAATTCGGAAGGACAGGGGAGGTGAGCAGTACTTC.

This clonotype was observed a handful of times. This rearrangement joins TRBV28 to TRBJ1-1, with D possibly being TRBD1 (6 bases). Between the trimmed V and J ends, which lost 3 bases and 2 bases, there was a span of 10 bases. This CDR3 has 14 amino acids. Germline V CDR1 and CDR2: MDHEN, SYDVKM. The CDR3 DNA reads TGTGCCAGCAGTTTCACAGGGCCTAACACTGAAGCTTTCTTT. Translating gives CASSFTGPNTEAFF.

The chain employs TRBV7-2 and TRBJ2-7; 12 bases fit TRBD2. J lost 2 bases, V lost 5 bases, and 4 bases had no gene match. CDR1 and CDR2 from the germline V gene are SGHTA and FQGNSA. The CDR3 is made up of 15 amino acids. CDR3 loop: CASSIWTSGTYEQYV. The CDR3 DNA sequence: TGTGCCAGCAGCATATGGACTAGCGGGACCTACGAGCAGTACGTC.

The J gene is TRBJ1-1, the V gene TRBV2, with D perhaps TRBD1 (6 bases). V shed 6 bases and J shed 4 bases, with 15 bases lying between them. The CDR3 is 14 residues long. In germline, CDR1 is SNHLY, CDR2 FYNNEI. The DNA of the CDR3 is TGTGCCAGCAGGGCGGGGGGGCAGGTCACTGAAGCTTTCTTT. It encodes CASRAGGQVTEAFF.

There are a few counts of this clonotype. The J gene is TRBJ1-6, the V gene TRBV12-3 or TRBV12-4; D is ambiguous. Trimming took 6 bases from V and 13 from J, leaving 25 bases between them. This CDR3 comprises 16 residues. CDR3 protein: CASSALGRPRKVPLHF. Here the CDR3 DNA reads TGTGCCAGCAGCGCCCTCGGACGGCCAAGGAAGGTCCCCCTCCACTTT.

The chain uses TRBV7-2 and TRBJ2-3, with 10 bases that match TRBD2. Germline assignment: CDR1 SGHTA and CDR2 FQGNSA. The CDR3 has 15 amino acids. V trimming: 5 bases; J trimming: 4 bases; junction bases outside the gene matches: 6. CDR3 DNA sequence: TGTGCCAGCAGCCACCTAGCGGGAGAGGCAGATACGCAGTATTTT. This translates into CASSHLAGEADTQYF.

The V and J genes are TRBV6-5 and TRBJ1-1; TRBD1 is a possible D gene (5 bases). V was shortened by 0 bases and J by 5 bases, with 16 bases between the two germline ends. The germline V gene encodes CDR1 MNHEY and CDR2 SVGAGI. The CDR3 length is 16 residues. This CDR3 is CASSYSIIQGWTEAFF. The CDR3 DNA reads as TGTGCCAGCAGTTACTCGATAATCCAGGGATGGACTGAAGCTTTCTTT.

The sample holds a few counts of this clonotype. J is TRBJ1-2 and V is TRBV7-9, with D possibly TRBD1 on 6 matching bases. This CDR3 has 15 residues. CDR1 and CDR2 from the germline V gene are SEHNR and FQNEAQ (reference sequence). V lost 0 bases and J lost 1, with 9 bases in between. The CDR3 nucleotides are TGTGCCAGCAGCTTAGCGGGGGCGGGTAACTATGGCTACACCTTC. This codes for CASSLAGAGNYGYTF.

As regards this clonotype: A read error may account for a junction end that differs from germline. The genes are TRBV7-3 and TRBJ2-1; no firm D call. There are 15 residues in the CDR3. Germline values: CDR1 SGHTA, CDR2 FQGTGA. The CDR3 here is CTSSFQRSSYNEQFF. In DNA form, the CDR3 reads TGTACCAGCAGCTTTCAGAGGAGCTCCTACAATGAGCAGTTCTTT.

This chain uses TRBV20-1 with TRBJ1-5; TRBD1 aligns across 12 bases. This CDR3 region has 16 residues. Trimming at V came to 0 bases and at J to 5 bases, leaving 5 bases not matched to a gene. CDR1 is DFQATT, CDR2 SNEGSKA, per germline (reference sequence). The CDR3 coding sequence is TGCAGTGCTAGAGATCGGGACAGGGGGCTCTATCAGCCCCAGCATTTT. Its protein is CSARDRDRGLYQPQHF.

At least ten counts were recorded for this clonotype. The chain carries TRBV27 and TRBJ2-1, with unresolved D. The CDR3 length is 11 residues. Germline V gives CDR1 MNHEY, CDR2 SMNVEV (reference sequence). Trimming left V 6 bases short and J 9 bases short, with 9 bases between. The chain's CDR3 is CASSFIGEQFF. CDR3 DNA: TGTGCCAGCAGCTTTATCGGTGAGCAGTTCTTC.

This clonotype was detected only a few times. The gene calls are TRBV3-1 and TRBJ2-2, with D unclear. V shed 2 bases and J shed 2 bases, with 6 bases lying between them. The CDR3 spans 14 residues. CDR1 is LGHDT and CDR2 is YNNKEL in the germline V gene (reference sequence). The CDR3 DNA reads TGTGCCAGCAGCCAATCCTCCAACACCGGGGAGCTGTTTTTT. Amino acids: CASSQSSNTGELFF.

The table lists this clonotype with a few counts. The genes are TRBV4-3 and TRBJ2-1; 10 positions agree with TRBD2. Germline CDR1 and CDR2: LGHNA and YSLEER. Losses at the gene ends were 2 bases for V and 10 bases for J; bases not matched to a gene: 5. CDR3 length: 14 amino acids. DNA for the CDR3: TGCGCCAGCAGCCAACTAGCGGGAGACTACGAGCAGTTCTTC. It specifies CASSQLAGDYEQFF.

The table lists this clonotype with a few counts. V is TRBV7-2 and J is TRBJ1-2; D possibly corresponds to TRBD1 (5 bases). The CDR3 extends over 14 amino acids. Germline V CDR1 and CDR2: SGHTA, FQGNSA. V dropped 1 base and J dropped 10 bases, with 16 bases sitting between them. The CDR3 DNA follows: TGTGCCAGCAGCTTAGGCGGAGGGACTAAGGTCTACACCTTC. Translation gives CASSLGGGTKVYTF.

This chain's CDR3 is CAIRGTGAIYNEQFF. The CDR3 nucleotides read TGTGCCATCAGGGGGACAGGGGCAATCTACAATGAGCAGTTCTTC. This chain joins TRBV10-3 and TRBJ2-1; 10 bases are shared with TRBD1. Germline lookup yields CDR1 ENHRY and CDR2 SYGVKD. Trimming at V came to 6 bases and at J to 3 bases, leaving 5 bases not matched to a gene. This CDR3 has 15 amino acids.

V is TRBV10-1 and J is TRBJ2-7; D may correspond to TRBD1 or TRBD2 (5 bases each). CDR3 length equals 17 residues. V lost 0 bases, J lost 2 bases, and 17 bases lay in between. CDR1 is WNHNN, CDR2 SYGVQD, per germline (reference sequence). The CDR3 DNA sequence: TGCGCCAGCAGTGAGTCGATGGGACCAGGTTCCACCTACGAGCAGTACGTC. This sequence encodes CASSESMGPGSTYEQYV.

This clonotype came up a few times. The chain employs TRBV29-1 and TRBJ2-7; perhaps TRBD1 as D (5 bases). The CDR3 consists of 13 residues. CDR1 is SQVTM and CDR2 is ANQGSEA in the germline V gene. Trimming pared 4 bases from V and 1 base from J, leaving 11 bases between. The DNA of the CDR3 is TGCAGCGTTGCTCCACAGGAGTCCTACGAGCAGTACTTC. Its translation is CSVAPQESYEQYF.

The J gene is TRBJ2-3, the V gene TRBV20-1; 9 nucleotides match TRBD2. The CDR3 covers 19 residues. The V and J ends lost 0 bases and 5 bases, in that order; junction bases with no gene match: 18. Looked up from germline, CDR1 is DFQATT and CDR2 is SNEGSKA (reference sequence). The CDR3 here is CSARERYPGLAGEQDTQYF. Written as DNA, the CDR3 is TGCAGTGCTAGAGAGCGATACCCGGGGTTAGCGGGAGAGCAAGATACGCAGTATTTT.

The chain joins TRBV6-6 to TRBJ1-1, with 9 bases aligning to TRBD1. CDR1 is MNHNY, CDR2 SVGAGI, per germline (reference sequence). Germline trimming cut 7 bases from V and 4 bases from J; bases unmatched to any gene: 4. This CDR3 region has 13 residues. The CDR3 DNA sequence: TGTGCCAGCACCCCGGGACAGGGCACTGAAGCTTTCTTT. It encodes CASTPGQGTEAFF.

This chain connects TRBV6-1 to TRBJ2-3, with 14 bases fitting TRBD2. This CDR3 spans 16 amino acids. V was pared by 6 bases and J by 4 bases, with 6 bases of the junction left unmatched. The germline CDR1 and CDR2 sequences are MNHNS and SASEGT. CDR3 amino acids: CASSRLAGGPADTQYF. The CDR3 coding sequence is TGTGCCAGCAGCCGACTAGCGGGAGGGCCGGCAGATACGCAGTATTTT.

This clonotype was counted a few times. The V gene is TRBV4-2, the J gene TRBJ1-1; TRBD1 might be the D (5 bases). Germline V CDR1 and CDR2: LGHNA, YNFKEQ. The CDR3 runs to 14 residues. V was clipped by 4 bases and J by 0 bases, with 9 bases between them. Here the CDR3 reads CASSPQEMNTEAFF. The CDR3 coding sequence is TGTGCCAGCAGCCCACAGGAGATGAACACTGAAGCTTTCTTT.